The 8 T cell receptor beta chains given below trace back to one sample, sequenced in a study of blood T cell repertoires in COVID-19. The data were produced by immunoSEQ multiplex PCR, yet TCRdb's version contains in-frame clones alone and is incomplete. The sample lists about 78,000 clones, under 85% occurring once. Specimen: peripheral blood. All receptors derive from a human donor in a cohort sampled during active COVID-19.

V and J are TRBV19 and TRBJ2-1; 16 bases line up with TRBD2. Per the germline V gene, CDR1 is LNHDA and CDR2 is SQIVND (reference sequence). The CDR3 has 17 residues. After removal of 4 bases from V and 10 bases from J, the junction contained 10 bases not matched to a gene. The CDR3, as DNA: TGTGCCAGTAGTACGAAGGGACTAGCGGGGGGGCTTCGGGAGCAGTTCTTC. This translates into CASSTKGLAGGLREQFF.

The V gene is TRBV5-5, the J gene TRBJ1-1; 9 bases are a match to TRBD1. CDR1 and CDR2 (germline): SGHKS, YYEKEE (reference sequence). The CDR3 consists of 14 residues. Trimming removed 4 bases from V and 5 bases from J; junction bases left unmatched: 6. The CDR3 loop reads CASSLGTGRTEAFF. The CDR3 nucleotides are TGTGCCAGCAGCCTCGGGACAGGGAGGACTGAAGCTTTCTTT. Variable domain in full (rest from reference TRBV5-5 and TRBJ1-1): DAGVTQSPTHLIKTRGQQVTLRCSPISGHKSVSWYQQVLGQGPQFIFQYYEKEERGRGNFPDRFSARQFPNYSSELNVNALLLGDSALYLCASSLGTGRTEAFFGQGTRLTVV.

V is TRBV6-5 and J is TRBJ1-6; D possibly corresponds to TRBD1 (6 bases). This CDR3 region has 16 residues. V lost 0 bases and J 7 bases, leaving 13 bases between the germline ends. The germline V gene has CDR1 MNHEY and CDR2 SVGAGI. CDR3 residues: CASSYSTGLPNSPLHF. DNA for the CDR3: TGTGCCAGCAGTTACTCGACAGGCCTTCCAAATTCACCCCTCCACTTT.

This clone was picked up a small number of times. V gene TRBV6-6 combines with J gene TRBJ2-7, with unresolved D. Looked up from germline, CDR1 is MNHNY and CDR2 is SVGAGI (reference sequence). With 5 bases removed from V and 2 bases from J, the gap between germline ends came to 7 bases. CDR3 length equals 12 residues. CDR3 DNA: TGTGCCAGCAGTCTAGACACCTACGAGCAGTACTTC. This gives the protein CASSLDTYEQYF.

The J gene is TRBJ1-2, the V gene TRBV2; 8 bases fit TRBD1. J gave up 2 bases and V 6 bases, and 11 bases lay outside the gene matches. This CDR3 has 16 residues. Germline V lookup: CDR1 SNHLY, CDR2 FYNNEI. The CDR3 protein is CASSPGRDRPNYGYTF. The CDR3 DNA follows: TGTGCCAGCAGCCCGGGGAGGGACAGGCCGAACTATGGCTACACCTTC.

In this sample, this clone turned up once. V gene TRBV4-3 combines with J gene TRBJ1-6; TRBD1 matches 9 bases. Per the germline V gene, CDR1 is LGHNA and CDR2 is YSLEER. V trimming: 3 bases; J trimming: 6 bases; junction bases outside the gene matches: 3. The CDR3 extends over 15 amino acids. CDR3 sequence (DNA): TGCGCCAGCAGCCAGGGACAGGGCTTTAATTCACCCCTCCACTTT. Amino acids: CASSQGQGFNSPLHF.

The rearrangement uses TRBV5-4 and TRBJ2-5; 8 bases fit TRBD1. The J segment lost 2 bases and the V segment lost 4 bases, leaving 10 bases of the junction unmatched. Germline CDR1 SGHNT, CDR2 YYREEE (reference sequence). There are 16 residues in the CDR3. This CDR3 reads CASSPRRTGLQETQYF. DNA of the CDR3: TGTGCCAGCAGCCCTCGCCGGACAGGGCTACAAGAGACCCAGTACTTC.

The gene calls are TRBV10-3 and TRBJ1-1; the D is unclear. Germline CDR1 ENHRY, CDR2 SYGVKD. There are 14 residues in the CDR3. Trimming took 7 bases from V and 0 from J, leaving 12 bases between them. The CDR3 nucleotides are TGTGCCATCACGCAGTATGGCATGAACACTGAAGCTTTCTTT. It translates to CAITQYGMNTEAFF.